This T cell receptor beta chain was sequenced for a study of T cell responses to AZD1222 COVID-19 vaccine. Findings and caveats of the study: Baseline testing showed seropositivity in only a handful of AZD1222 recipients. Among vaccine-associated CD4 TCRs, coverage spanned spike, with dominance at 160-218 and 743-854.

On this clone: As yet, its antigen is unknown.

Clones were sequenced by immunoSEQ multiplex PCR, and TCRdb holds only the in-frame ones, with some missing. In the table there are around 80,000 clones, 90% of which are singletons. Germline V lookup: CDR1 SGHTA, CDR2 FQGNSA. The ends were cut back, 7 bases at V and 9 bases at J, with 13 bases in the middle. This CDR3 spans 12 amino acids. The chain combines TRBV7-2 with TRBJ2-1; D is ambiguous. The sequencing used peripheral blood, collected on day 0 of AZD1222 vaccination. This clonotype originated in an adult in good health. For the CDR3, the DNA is TGTGCCAGCACACCGTCTGTGGGTGAGCAGTTCTTC. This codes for CASTPSVGEQFF. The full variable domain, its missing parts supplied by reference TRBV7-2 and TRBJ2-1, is GAGVSQSPSNKVTEKGKDVELRCDPISGHTALYWYRQSLGQGLEFLIYFQGNSAPDKSGLPSDRFSAERTGGSVSTLTIQRTQQEDSAVYLCASTPSVGEQFFGPGTRLTVL.